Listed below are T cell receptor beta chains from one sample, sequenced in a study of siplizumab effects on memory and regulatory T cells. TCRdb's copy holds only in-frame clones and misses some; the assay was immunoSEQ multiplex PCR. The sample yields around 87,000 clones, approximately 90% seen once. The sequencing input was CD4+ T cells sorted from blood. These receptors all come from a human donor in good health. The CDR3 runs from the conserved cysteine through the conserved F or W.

CASTSGLSTDTQYF TRBV7-9
CASSLARTEDEQFF TRBV5-5
CASSRSSNQPQHF TRBV7-2
CASSPATTRGADTQYF TRBV18
CASSSDNTGELFF TRBV11-2
CASSIGSVYSYEQYF TRBV19
CASKRSGNEQFF TRBV6-5
CASSLGGTYNEQFF TRBV7-3
CASSSGSPAGEKLFF TRBV28
CASSFFFGETQYF TRBV27
CASSRRGRDDEKLFF TRBV5-5
CASGSPMTSGSGANVLTF TRBV12-5
CASSLAPGGSTDTQYF TRBV11-1
CASSLRGIGNTIYF TRBV7-8
CASSPSLTGSEKLFF TRBV5-5
CASSWDQSSYNEQFF TRBV6-1
CASSAVGRGNEQFF TRBV25-1
CATSRQGGSYTF TRBV15
CASSLASGSSYEQYF TRBV5-1
CAWSSPNNEQFF TRBV30
CASSPGGWEQYF TRBV11-3
CASSQVGQGLNTEAFF TRBV11-1
CASSSSSSIYEQYF TRBV7-2
CASRITPGTGLFFSNQPQHF TRBV28
CASSLADEQFF TRBV7-8
CASSPKGTGTYEQYF TRBV18
CASSPLSGRARETQYF TRBV4-2